This T cell receptor (beta chain) was found in a study of blood T cell repertoires in COVID-19. Looking at the study overall: The United States, Italy and Spain supplied acute and convalescent COVID-19 samples.

Clinical histories supplied by participants themselves formed the basis of cohort assignment. This clone is a singleton in its sample. Study processing details: Amplification from reference gene primers served as the basis for estimated nucleated cell counts. The repertoire was sequenced with immunoSEQ multiplex PCR; TCRdb's copy has only in-frame clones and lacks some. The D gene and trimming were derived from the DNA, and the V and J assignments and clone size from that table. The repertoire has about 260,000 clones, roughly nine tenths of them found once; the top ten carry 2% to 3%. Germline V gives CDR1 LGHDT, CDR2 YNNKEL (reference sequence). The CDR3 is 13 amino acids. With 2 bases clipped from V and 9 bases from J, the junction kept 4 bases outside the gene matches.

The clonotype originates from a young woman who had recovered from COVID-19. The sequenced material came from PBMCs or T cells enriched from blood (not recorded which). V usage is TRBV3-1 (or the pseudogene TRBV3-2) and J usage is TRBJ2-5, with 9 bases fitting TRBD1. Here the CDR3 reads CASSQIQGAAQYF. The CDR3 region has the DNA TGTGCCAGCAGCCAAATACAGGGGGCGGCCCAGTACTTC.